Listed below are T cell receptor beta chains from one sample, sequenced in a study of human T cells and chemical hapten exposure. TCRdb fed the RACE reads into MiXCR, producing one record per CDR3 protein. The sample has under 450,000 distinct CDR3 sequences, roughly 4.8% seen once; the top ten hold 2% to 2.5%. This material consisted of whole blood, taken in connection with sensitization to the hapten diphenylcyclopropenone (DPC). The receptors derive from a woman in her fifties or sixties with alopecia areata. Some clones in this sample may be carry-over from other donors' samples. The CDR3 runs from the conserved cysteine through the conserved F or W. The order of the fields is J gene, clone size, V gene, D gene, CDR3 protein, CDR3 DNA. The D gene is left open where the match is weak. Size is stated as how often the clone was seen (once, few, many) or a class if it is expanded.

>TRBJ2-2|many|TRBV6-5|-
CASKTSYTGELFF
TGTGCCAGCAAGACGAGCTACACCGGGGAGCTGTTTTTT
>TRBJ2-3|few|TRBV10-3|TRBD1
CAISTGGPDTQYF
TGTGCCATCAGTACAGGGGGACCAGATACGCAGTATTTT
>TRBJ1-5|many|TRBV2|-
CASSVERVSSNQPQHF
TGTGCCAGCAGTGTTGAGAGGGTATCTAGCAATCAGCCCCAGCATTTT
>TRBJ1-5|few|TRBV7-2|TRBD1
CASSPTGDGNQPQHF
TGTGCCAGCAGCCCCACAGGGGACGGCAATCAGCCCCAGCATTTT
>TRBJ1-2|few|TRBV12-3/TRBV12-4|-
CASSPSSIRDDYGYTF
TGTGCCAGCAGCCCTTCCTCTATAAGGGACGACTATGGCTACACCTTC
>TRBJ1-2|few|TRBV20-1|-
CSASRYGGDGYTF
TGCAGTGCTAGCCGGTACGGGGGAGATGGCTACACCTTC
>TRBJ1-2|many|TRBV6-6|TRBD1
CASSSFRDRGAGYTF
TGTGCCAGCAGTTCCTTCCGGGACAGGGGGGCCGGCTACACCTTC
>TRBJ2-5|few|TRBV6-6|-
CASSPTGKIETQYF
TGTGCCAGCAGCCCTACAGGGAAAATAGAGACCCAGTACTTC
>TRBJ2-7|few|TRBV11-1|-
CASSPRTRGAYEQYF
TGTGCCAGCAGCCCCCGTACACGGGGAGCCTACGAGCAGTACTTC
>TRBJ1-2|many|TRBV5-1|TRBD1
CASSLAGTGANHDGYTF
TGCGCCAGCAGCTTGGCCGGGACAGGGGCTAATCACGATGGCTACACCTTC
>TRBJ1-1|many|TRBV6-4|TRBD1
CASSRTGGGYTEAFF
TGTGCCAGCAGTAGGACAGGGGGAGGGTACACTGAAGCTTTCTTT
>TRBJ1-1|many|TRBV11-2|-
CASSHGGRYTEAFF
TGTGCCAGCAGCCACGGGGGGCGGTACACTGAAGCTTTCTTT
>TRBJ1-5|many|TRBV4-3|-
CASSQYAGNQPQHF
TGCGCCAGCAGCCAATATGCGGGGAATCAGCCCCAGCATTTT
>TRBJ2-3|many|TRBV11-2|-
CASSLVVADWNTDTQYF
TGTGCCAGCAGCTTAGTCGTGGCGGATTGGAACACAGATACGCAGTATTTT
>TRBJ2-7|many|TRBV20-1|-
CSARSGNWDYEQYF
TGCAGTGCTAGATCTGGGAATTGGGACTACGAGCAGTACTTC
>TRBJ2-1|few|TRBV9|TRBD2
CASSESGGAWNEQFF
TGTGCCAGCAGCGAGAGCGGGGGGGCATGGAATGAGCAGTTCTTC